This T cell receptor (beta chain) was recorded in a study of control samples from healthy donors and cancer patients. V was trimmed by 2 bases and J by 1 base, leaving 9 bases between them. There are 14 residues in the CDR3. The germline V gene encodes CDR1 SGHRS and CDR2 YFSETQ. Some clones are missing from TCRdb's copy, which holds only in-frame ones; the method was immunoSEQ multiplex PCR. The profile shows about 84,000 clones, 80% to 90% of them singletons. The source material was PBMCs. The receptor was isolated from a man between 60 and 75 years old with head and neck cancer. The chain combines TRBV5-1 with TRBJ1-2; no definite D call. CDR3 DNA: TGCGCCAGCAGCTTCCTATCCTATAACTATGGCTACACCTTC. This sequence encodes CASSFLSYNYGYTF. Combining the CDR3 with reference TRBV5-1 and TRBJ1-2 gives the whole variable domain KAGVTQTPRYLIKTRGQQVTLSCSPISGHRSVSWYQQTPGQGLQFLFEYFSETQRNKGNFPGRFSGRQFSNSRSEMNVSTLELGDSALYLCASSFLSYNYGYTFGSGTRLTVV.